This T cell receptor (beta chain) was documented in a study of T cell repertoires in cytomegalovirus infection (dated by TCRdb to about 2019). For context, the study as a whole: Peptide stimulations targeted recently identified HLA-C-restricted CMV epitopes, whose presentation resists viral immunomodulation, together with well-studied HLA-B-restricted epitopes. Donor HLA type was relevant to the analysis, because carriage of CMV infection together with the matching HLA type was indicated by public TCR beta signatures. The full study reports these points: The ex vivo response was dominated by HLA-C-restricted CMV-specific TCR beta clonotypes, which also provided the single most frequent clonotype in two of eight donors. Cumulative frequency of public TCR beta family members discriminated carriers of CMV infection plus the relevant HLA type in this cohort and an independent 352-donor cohort.

A remark on this clonotype: Its antigen is not yet known. Within one base of it there is no much larger clone, and no base qualities were kept.

In the paper's terms, the treatment or condition label means: in vitro stimulation with specific CMV peptide epitopes to enrich CMV-specific T cells. The sequencer listed for this sample is Illumina HiSeq 1500. TCRdb reworked the public reads: Q25 trimming with fastp, MiXCR clone assembly, productive beta chains retained. Each record represents a unique CDR3 protein, reported with the most common genes and DNA among its rows. The sample has 450,000 to 600,000 distinct CDR3 sequences on record, roughly 43% of them singletons. About 41% of the sample is taken by the ten largest. The CDR1 and CDR2 encoded by the germline V gene are SGHTA and FQGNSA. V was cut back by 2 bases and J by 6 bases, leaving a gap of 9 bases between them. The CDR3 measures 13 amino acids from cysteine to phenylalanine. The DNA shown is the 39-base CDR3, in frame from base 1.

This chain joins TRBV7-2 to TRBJ2-3; confidence is insufficient to name the D gene. The sequence was obtained from a human donor in good health (CMV status not recorded). Some clones in this sample may be carry-over from other donors' samples. Material: cultured PBMCs, obtained from culture after CMV antigen stimulation. The DNA sequence is TGTGCCAGCAGCTTATTTGGCTCCGATACGCAGTATTTT. Its translation is CASSLFGSDTQYF.